This T cell receptor beta chain comes out of a study of blood T cell repertoires in COVID-19. As for the study in general: T cells, B-cell-depleted T cells, or PBMCs provided the cDNA or gDNA that served as material.

As for this clone: This same CDR3 is encoded by further DNA sequences in the sample.

The CDR3 has 12 amino acids. Per germline, CDR1 SGHAT and CDR2 FQNNGV. V dropped 5 bases and J dropped 4; count of bases not matched to a gene: 2. Original methodology: Estimated nucleated cell counts came from reference gene primer amplification. The method was immunoSEQ multiplex PCR; TCRdb's version includes in-frame clones alone and lacks a portion of them. The DNA gave D and trimming, while V, J and clone size come from that table. Here the sample spans 100,000 or so clones, about three quarters being singletons. This clonotype was sampled from a woman older than 75 with acute or convalescent COVID-19. Sequenced: peripheral blood. The chain employs TRBV11-2 and TRBJ2-7, with 7 bases that match TRBD1. CDR3 coding DNA: TGTGCCAGCAGCCCAGGGGGATACGAGCAGTACTTC. Its translation: CASSPGGYEQYF. The full variable domain, in which reference TRBV11-2 and TRBJ2-7 provide the parts outside the CDR3, is EAGVAQSPRYKIIEKRQSVAFWCNPISGHATLYWYQQILGQGPKLLIQFQNNGVVDDSQLPKDRFSAERLKGVDSTLKIQPAKLEDSAVYLCASSPGGYEQYFGPGTRLTVT.